Ten or more counts support the clone carrying this T cell receptor (beta chain). TCRdb itself ran the 5' RACE reads through MiXCR, one entry per CDR3 protein. The table shows fewer than 65,000 distinct CDR3 sequences, with roughly 4.4% occurring only once. These data originate in a study of neurological immune-mediated disorders. CDR3 length: 14 residues. Germline V gene sequence: CDR1 SGHRS, CDR2 YFSETQ. The V end lost 5 bases, the J end lost 0 bases, and 12 bases lay between the germline ends. The rearrangement joins TRBV5-1 to TRBJ2-7; the D is unclear. The sample was PBMCs. This clonotype was obtained from a man in his fifties with multiple sclerosis. CDR3: CASSSEPSSYEQYF. CDR3 coding DNA: TGCGCCAGCAGTTCGGAGCCGAGCTCCTACGAGCAGTACTTC.